This T cell receptor beta chain came from a study of sequential checkpoint blockade in melanoma. Study at large: Around 90 pretreatment tumor DNA samples were TCRβ immunosequenced.

TCRdb's table, derived via immunoSEQ multiplex PCR, lists solely in-frame clones and lacks some. The table includes over 3,500 clones, approximately 23% detected once. Sample treatment: randomized to nivolumab then ipilimumab (arm A) or the reverse (arm B). In germline, CDR1 is SGHRS, CDR2 YFSETQ. CDR3 length: 15 residues. With 4 bases clipped from V and 5 bases from J, the junction kept 9 bases outside the gene matches. The chain recombines TRBV5-1 with TRBJ2-1; the match to TRBD1 covers 7 bases. Here the sequenced sample was tumor tissue (inferred from file names), taken from a patient given nivolumab and ipilimumab in sequence. The receptor was derived from a human donor with melanoma. The CDR3 region has the DNA TGCGCCAGCAGCGGCCGGGACAGACCTAACAATGAGCAGTTCTTC. Translated, it gives CASSGRDRPNNEQFF.